These 29 T cell receptor beta chains came from one sample sequenced in a study of cytomegalovirus exposure and HLA in healthy donors. A multiplex PCR was run with 60 Vbeta primers and 13 Jbeta primers. Produced via immunoSEQ multiplex PCR; TCRdb's table is partial and in-frame only. The sample includes over 90,000 clones, approximately 70% seen only once; the top ten take more than 12%. Specimen: PBMCs. The receptors originated from a woman between 45 and 60 years old in good health and CMV-seropositive.

This clone was picked up a small number of times. The chain uses TRBV7-6 and TRBJ1-1; D is perhaps TRBD1 (6 bases). V was shortened by 0 bases and J by 4 bases, with 12 bases between the two germline ends. The CDR3 extends over 15 amino acids. Germline V lookup: CDR1 SGHVS, CDR2 FNYEAQ. CDR3: CASSLASGVSTEAFF. The CDR3, as DNA: TGTGCCAGCAGCTTAGCCTCAGGGGTCAGCACTGAAGCTTTCTTT.

This clone was seen once. The rearrangement joins TRBV2 to TRBJ2-5; TRBD1 is a possible D gene (5 bases). Per the germline V gene, CDR1 is SNHLY and CDR2 is FYNNEI. V was clipped by 0 bases and J by 5 bases, with 10 bases between them. The CDR3 sequence is 14 residues long. CDR3 protein: CASSEAKGWETQYF. The DNA for the CDR3 is TGTGCCAGCAGTGAAGCGAAGGGGTGGGAGACCCAGTACTTC.

V gene TRBV11-2 combines with J gene TRBJ1-2; D gene unclear. The CDR3 is made up of 16 amino acids. Trimming removed 0 bases at V and 5 bases at J, with 16 bases between. Germline-derived CDR1 and CDR2 are SGHAT and FQNNGV. CDR3 sequence reads: CASSLDLAGGGYGYTF. As DNA, the CDR3 is TGTGCCAGCAGCTTAGATCTTGCTGGAGGAGGTTATGGCTACACCTTC.

This chain links TRBV19 with TRBJ2-1; a weak D match, TRBD2 (5 bases). The CDR3 contains 17 residues. Germline CDR1 and CDR2: LNHDA and SQIVND (reference sequence). V dropped 6 bases and J dropped 7 bases, with 25 bases sitting between them. The CDR3 nucleotides read TGTGCCAGTAGCCCCAATCCTTTAGCGCGGAGCGGAAATGAGCAGTTCTTC. This encodes CASSPNPLARSGNEQFF.

V gene TRBV28 combines with J gene TRBJ2-1; the match to TRBD2 covers 10 bases. From germline, CDR1 is MDHEN and CDR2 SYDVKM. This CDR3 spans 15 amino acids. Unmatched junction bases numbered 13, after V lost 5 bases and J lost 12 bases. Here the CDR3 reads CASSTGLASLMGQFF. DNA for the CDR3: TGTGCCAGCAGTACGGGACTAGCGAGCCTTATGGGGCAGTTCTTC.

This clone was found once. The gene calls are TRBV5-8 and TRBJ2-7, with TRBD2 as a possible D gene (6 bases). Germline CDR1 reads SGHTS; CDR2 reads YDEGEE. V dropped 4 bases and J dropped 3 bases, with 23 bases sitting between them. The length of the CDR3 is 17 residues. The CDR3 DNA reads TGTGCCAGCAGCCCCGGGTGGGCAAGGAGGGAAGTCTACGAGCAGTACTTC. This translates into CASSPGWARREVYEQYF.

The V call is TRBV5-1, the J call TRBJ2-1; 12 nucleotides align to TRBD2. CDR3 length: 16 amino acids. J lost 0 bases, V lost 4 bases, and 2 bases had no gene match. From germline, CDR1 is SGHRS and CDR2 YFSETQ. The CDR3 sequence: CASSPGLAGSYNEQFF. The DNA of the CDR3 is TGCGCCAGCAGCCCGGGACTAGCGGGCTCCTACAATGAGCAGTTCTTC.

This sequence joins TRBV27 and TRBJ1-5, with 7 bases fitting TRBD1. The CDR3 extends over 16 amino acids. Losses at the gene ends were 3 bases for V and 9 bases for J; bases not matched to a gene: 14. The V gene's germline CDR1 is MNHEY and CDR2 SMNVEV (reference sequence). CDR3 nucleotide sequence: TGTGCCAGCAGTTTCTCTCCGGAACAGGGGCGGAGGCCCCAGCATTTT. Encoded protein: CASSFSPEQGRRPQHF.

The chain carries TRBV7-2 and TRBJ2-3; 10 bases map to TRBD1. Per the germline V gene, CDR1 is SGHTA and CDR2 is FQGNSA. CDR3 length: 16 amino acids. V trimming: 1 base; J trimming: 6 bases; junction bases outside the gene matches: 7. The CDR3 loop is CASSLESTGGWDTQYF. Here the CDR3 DNA reads TGTGCCAGCAGCTTAGAGTCGACAGGGGGCTGGGATACGCAGTATTTT.

The J gene is TRBJ2-2, the V gene TRBV5-4; D gene uncertain. Trimming took 1 base from V and 4 from J, leaving 5 bases between them. Germline V gene data show CDR1 as SGHNT and CDR2 as YYREEE (reference sequence). The CDR3 extends over 13 amino acids. CDR3 amino acids: CASSLLRTGELFF. The CDR3 coding sequence is TGTGCCAGCAGCTTGCTCCGCACCGGGGAGCTGTTTTTT. The full variable domain, with the rest looked up from reference TRBV5-4 and TRBJ2-2, is ETGVTQSPTHLIKTRGQQVTLRCSSQSGHNTVSWYQQALGQGPQFIFQYYREEENGRGNFPPRFSGLQFPNYSSELNVNALELDDSALYLCASSLLRTGELFFGEGSRLTVL.

This clone has just one count. This chain joins TRBV15 and TRBJ2-1; possibly TRBD2 for D (6 bases). There are 17 residues in the CDR3. Germline V gives CDR1 LNHNV, CDR2 YYDKDF (reference sequence). The V gene lost 2 bases and the J gene lost 6 bases, with 20 bases spanning the gap. DNA of the CDR3: TGTGCCACCAGCAGACATTTCCCCCCGGGAGCGGGCAATGAGCAGTTCTTC. Translation: CATSRHFPPGAGNEQFF. The whole variable domain, filled in from reference TRBV15 and TRBJ2-1, reads DAMVIQNPRYQVTQFGKPVTLSCSQTLNHNVMYWYQQKSSQAPKLLFHYYDKDFNNEADTPDNFQSRRPNTSFCFLDIRSPGLGDTAMYLCATSRHFPPGAGNEQFFGPGTRLTVL.

V and J are TRBV29-1 and TRBJ2-5; the match to TRBD1 covers 12 bases. Germline V gene lookup returns CDR1 SQVTM and CDR2 ANQGSEA. J gave up 4 bases and V 2 bases, and 11 bases lay outside the gene matches. CDR3 length equals 17 residues. The CDR3 is CSVEITVWDRGRETQYF. Here the CDR3 DNA reads TGCAGCGTTGAAATTACCGTTTGGGACAGGGGGCGAGAGACCCAGTACTTC.

This rearrangement joins TRBV5-8 to TRBJ2-5; 8 nucleotides match TRBD1. J gave up 3 bases and V 4 bases, and 5 bases lay outside the gene matches. The germline CDR1 and CDR2 sequences are SGHTS and YDEGEE. This CDR3 is built from 14 residues. For the CDR3, the DNA is TGTGCCAGCAGCCCGGGACAGGACAAAGAGACCCAGTACTTC. Its protein product is CASSPGQDKETQYF.

This clone has just one count. The V gene is TRBV9, the J gene TRBJ2-7; weak D call: TRBD2 (5 bases). CDR1 is SGDLS, CDR2 YYNGEE, per germline. The length of the CDR3 is 14 residues. Trimming removed 0 bases at V and 1 base at J, with 8 bases between. The DNA for the CDR3 is TGTGCCAGCAGCGTAGATCCGGGGTCCTACGAGCAGTACTTC. It translates to CASSVDPGSYEQYF.

CDR3 in amino acids: CASSPSASAKETQYF. The CDR3, as DNA: TGTGCCAGCAGCCCCTCAGCTAGCGCGAAAGAGACCCAGTACTTC. The chain links TRBV7-8 to TRBJ2-5; D is possibly TRBD2 (6 bases). There are 15 residues in the CDR3. Germline V CDR1 and CDR2: SGHVS, FQNEAQ. V lost 5 bases and J lost 3, with 16 bases in between. The variable domain in full, with the rest retrieved from reference TRBV7-8 and TRBJ2-5, is GAGVSQSPRYKVAKRGQDVALRCDPISGHVSLFWYQQALGQGPEFLTYFQNEAQLDKSGLPSDRFFAERPEGSVSTLKIQRTQQEDSAVYLCASSPSASAKETQYFGPGTRLLVL.

The chain carries TRBV14 and TRBJ2-7; D perhaps matches TRBD2 (6 bases). Germline CDR1 reads SGHDN; CDR2 reads FVKESK. This CDR3 is 12 amino acids long. The V and J ends lost 3 bases and 7 bases respectively, with 10 bases between them. CDR3 sequence (DNA): TGTGCCAGCAGCCAGCCTGGGAGGGAGCAGTACTTC. Translating it yields CASSQPGREQYF.

V gene TRBV30 combines with J gene TRBJ2-3; D is ambiguous. This CDR3 is built from 16 residues. The germline gives CDR1 GTSNPN, CDR2 SVGIG (reference sequence). The V end lost 0 bases, the J end lost 0 bases, and 13 bases lay between the germline ends. In DNA form, the CDR3 reads TGTGCCTGGAGTGTAAAAGCGTCTCTAAGCACAGATACGCAGTATTTT. It specifies CAWSVKASLSTDTQYF.

This clone has more than one count but fewer than ten. The chain uses TRBV6-4 and TRBJ2-1, with 11 bases aligning to TRBD2. The germline V gene encodes CDR1 MRHNA and CDR2 SNTAGT. The CDR3 spans 14 residues. V lost 2 bases, J lost 9 bases, and 3 bases stayed unmatched. CDR3 in DNA: TGTGCCAGCAGTGACCTAGCGGGAGGAGGTGAGCAGTTCTTC. It codes for CASSDLAGGGEQFF.

This chain connects TRBV27 to TRBJ2-1, with 8 bases fitting TRBD2. Germline CDR1 MNHEY, CDR2 SMNVEV (reference sequence). Unmatched junction bases numbered 8, after V lost 6 bases and J lost 4 bases. The CDR3 loop spans 15 amino acids. As DNA, the CDR3 is TGTGCCAGCAGCAAGGGACTAGTGAATTACAATGAGCAGTTCTTC. It codes for CASSKGLVNYNEQFF.

This clone was detected only a few times. The rearrangement links TRBV5-6 to TRBJ2-7; the match to TRBD1 covers 8 bases. Trimming removed 0 bases from V and 5 bases from J; junction bases left unmatched: 1. The germline V gene encodes CDR1 SGHDT and CDR2 YYEEEE. This CDR3 is built from 13 residues. CDR3 sequence (DNA): TGTGCCAGCAGCTTGGTACAGGGGGACGAGCAGTACTTC. This encodes CASSLVQGDEQYF.

J is TRBJ2-1 and V is TRBV4-1; 9 nucleotides agree with TRBD2. The trim removed 3 bases at V and 9 bases at J, leaving 6 bases unmatched. Germline V gives CDR1 MGHRA, CDR2 YSYEKL. The CDR3 runs 14 residues. CDR3 nucleotide sequence: TGCGCCAGCAGCCAGGGTTTACTAGCGGGTGAGCAGTTCTTC. It codes for CASSQGLLAGEQFF.

The chain's CDR3 is CASSSRVLAGNQETQYF. The CDR3 nucleotides are TGTGCCAGCAGCTCAAGGGTGTTAGCGGGTAACCAAGAGACCCAGTACTTC. This sequence joins TRBV13 and TRBJ2-5, with 7 bases fitting TRBD2. The germline V gene encodes CDR1 PRHDT and CDR2 FYEKMQ (reference sequence). CDR3 length: 17 amino acids. J was trimmed by 0 bases and V by 4 bases; bases with no gene match: 11.

Points on this clone: Additional DNA sequences in this sample encode the identical CDR3. The chain recombines TRBV28 with TRBJ2-5; 8 bases fit TRBD2. The DNA matches TRBJ2-7 better at its end, which makes the J call doubtful. Looked up from germline, CDR1 is MDHEN and CDR2 is SYDVKM. The CDR3 is 14 residues long. The CDR3 protein is CASSSPGGRYEQYF. The CDR3 DNA follows: TGTGCCAGCAGTTCACCGGGGGGGCGCTACGAGCAGTACTTC.

The CDR3 DNA follows: TGTGCCAGCAGCGTAGCTTCCGGGAGGGGCTCTGGAAACACCATATATTTT. Its protein product is CASSVASGRGSGNTIYF. The chain combines TRBV9 with TRBJ1-3; a weak D match, TRBD1 (5 bases). Trimming cost V 0 bases and J 0 bases, with 13 bases left between them. Germline V gene sequence: CDR1 SGDLS, CDR2 YYNGEE. The CDR3 consists of 17 residues. Supplemented by reference TRBV9 and TRBJ1-3, the full variable domain reads DSGVTQTPKHLITATGQRVTLRCSPRSGDLSVYWYQQSLDQGLQFLIQYYNGEERAKGNILERFSAQQFPDLHSELNLSSLELGDSALYFCASSVASGRGSGNTIYFGEGSWLTVV.

The chain has TRBV19 and TRBJ2-6; 14 bases align to TRBD2. The CDR3 runs to 17 residues. Germline CDR1 reads LNHDA; CDR2 reads SQIVND (reference sequence). Trimming at V came to 7 bases and at J to 3 bases, leaving 5 bases not matched to a gene. This chain's CDR3 is CASTLTSGRVGANVLTF. The CDR3 coding sequence is TGTGCCAGTACCCTGACTAGCGGGAGGGTTGGGGCCAACGTCCTGACTTTC.

The chain recombines TRBV25-1 with TRBJ2-2; 8 bases line up with TRBD2. The CDR3 runs to 14 residues. Germline CDR1 reads MGHDK; CDR2 reads SYGVNS. Trimming at V came to 8 bases and at J to 5 bases, leaving 7 bases not matched to a gene. This chain's CDR3 is CASRREGPTGELFF. CDR3 nucleotide sequence: TGTGCCAGCCGCCGGGAGGGACCGACCGGGGAGCTGTTTTTT.

The genes are TRBV11-1 and TRBJ2-5; no clear D. CDR1 SGHAT and CDR2 FQDESV come from the germline V gene (reference sequence). V lost 4 bases and J lost 1, with 7 bases in between. The CDR3 totals 13 residues. CDR3 sequence reads: CASSYGSQETQYF. CDR3 DNA: TGTGCCAGCAGCTATGGCAGCCAAGAGACCCAGTACTTC.

The CDR3 coding sequence is TGTGCCAGTCGACAGGGGTCCTCCTATGGCTACACCTTC. It encodes CASRQGSSYGYTF. J is TRBJ1-2 and V is TRBV25-1; 8 bases fit TRBD1. V lost 9 bases and J lost 4; bases outside the gene matches: 7. The CDR3 consists of 13 residues. Germline V gene sequence: CDR1 MGHDK, CDR2 SYGVNS.

V gene TRBV30 combines with J gene TRBJ1-1; D ambiguous. Germline-derived CDR1 and CDR2 are GTSNPN and SVGIG (reference sequence). The germline V and J ends were trimmed by 3 bases and 3 bases, with 5 bases remaining between them. This CDR3 has 11 residues. The CDR3 is CAWRQYTEAFF. CDR3 sequence (DNA): TGTGCCTGGAGGCAGTACACTGAAGCTTTCTTT. The whole variable domain, remainder taken from reference TRBV30 and TRBJ1-1, is SQTIHQWPATLVQPVGSPLSLECTVEGTSNPNLYWYRQAAGRGLQLLFYSVGIGQISSEVPQNLSASRPQDRQFILSSKKLLLSDSGFYLCAWRQYTEAFFGQGTRLTVV.